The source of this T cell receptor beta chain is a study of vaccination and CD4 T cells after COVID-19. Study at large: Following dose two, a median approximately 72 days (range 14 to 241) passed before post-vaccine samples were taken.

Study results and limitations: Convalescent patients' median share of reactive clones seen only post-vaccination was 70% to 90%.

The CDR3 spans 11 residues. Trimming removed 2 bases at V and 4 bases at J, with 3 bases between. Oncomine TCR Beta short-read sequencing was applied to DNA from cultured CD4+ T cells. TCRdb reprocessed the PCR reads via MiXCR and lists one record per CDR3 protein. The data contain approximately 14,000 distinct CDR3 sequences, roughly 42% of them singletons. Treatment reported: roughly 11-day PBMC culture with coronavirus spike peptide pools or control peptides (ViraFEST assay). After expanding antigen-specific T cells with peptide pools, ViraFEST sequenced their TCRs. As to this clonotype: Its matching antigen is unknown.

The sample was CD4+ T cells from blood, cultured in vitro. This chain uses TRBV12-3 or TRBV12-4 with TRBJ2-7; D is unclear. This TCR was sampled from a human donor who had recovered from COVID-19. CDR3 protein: CASSLQYEQYF. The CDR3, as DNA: TGTGCCAGCAGTTTACAATACGAGCAGTACTTC.